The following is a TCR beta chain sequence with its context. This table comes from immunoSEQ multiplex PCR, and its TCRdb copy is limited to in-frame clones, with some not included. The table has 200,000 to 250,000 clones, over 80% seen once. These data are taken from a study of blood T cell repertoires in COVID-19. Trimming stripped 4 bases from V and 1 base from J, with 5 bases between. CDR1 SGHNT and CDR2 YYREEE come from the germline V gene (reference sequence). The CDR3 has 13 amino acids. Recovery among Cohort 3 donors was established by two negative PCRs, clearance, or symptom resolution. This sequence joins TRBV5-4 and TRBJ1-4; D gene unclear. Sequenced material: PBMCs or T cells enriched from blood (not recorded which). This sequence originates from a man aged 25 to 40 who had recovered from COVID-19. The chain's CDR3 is CASSRLTNEKLFF. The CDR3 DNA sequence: TGTGCCAGCAGCCGACTAACTAATGAAAAACTGTTTTTT. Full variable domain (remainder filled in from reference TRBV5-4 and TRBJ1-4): ETGVTQSPTHLIKTRGQQVTLRCSSQSGHNTVSWYQQALGQGPQFIFQYYREEENGRGNFPPRFSGLQFPNYSSELNVNALELDDSALYLCASSRLTNEKLFFGSGTQLSVL.